This T cell receptor beta chain appears in the sequencing data of a study of STAT5B mutations in CD4+ large granular lymphocyte leukemia. This was a survey-level run. In the source study's methods: The detection floor for productive clonotype frequency was 2.59 x 10-5. The method was immunoSEQ multiplex PCR; TCRdb's version includes in-frame clones alone and lacks a portion of them. D and trimming come from the DNA, and the V and J calls and clone size come from that table. This sample yields about 33,000 clones, of which 80% to 90% are seen a single time; 4.4% belongs to the top ten. CDR1 and CDR2 from the germline V gene are SGHDT and YYEEEE. V lost 0 bases and J 0 bases, leaving 10 bases between the germline ends. The CDR3 is made up of 16 amino acids. As to this clone: The antigen is not known.

Study observations and caveats: About 25% of private leukemic clonotypes occurred rarely in other patients' non-leukemic repertoires.

The sequence was collected from a human donor in good health. Sequenced: CD4+ T cells from blood buffy coats. The chain couples TRBV5-6 to TRBJ2-1; maybe TRBD2 (6 bases). CDR3 bases: TGTGCCAGCAGCTTGGCAGGACTATCCTCCTACAATGAGCAGTTCTTC. Its protein product is CASSLAGLSSYNEQFF.